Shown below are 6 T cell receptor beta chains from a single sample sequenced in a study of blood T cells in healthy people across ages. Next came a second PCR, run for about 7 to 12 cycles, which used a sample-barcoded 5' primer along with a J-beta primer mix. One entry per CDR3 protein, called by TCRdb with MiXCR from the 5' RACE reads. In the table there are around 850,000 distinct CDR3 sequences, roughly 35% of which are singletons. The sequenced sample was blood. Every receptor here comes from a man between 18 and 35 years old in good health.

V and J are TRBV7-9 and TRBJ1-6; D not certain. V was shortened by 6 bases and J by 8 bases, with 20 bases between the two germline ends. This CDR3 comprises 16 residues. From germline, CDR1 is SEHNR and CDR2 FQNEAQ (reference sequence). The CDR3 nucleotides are TGTGCCAGCAGTCCTTGGGGTGGCGCGGATCATTCACCCCTCCACTTT. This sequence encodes CASSPWGGADHSPLHF.

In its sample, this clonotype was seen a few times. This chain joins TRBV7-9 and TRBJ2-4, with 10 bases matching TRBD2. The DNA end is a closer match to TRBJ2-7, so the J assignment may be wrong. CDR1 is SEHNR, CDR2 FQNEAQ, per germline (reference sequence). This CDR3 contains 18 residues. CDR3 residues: CASSLVGGLAGADYEQYF. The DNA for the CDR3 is TGTGCCAGCAGCTTAGTTGGTGGCCTAGCGGGGGCCGACTACGAGCAGTACTTC.

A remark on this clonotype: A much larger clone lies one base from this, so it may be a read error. The CDR3 loop is CSASKGIASDNEQFF. The CDR3 DNA sequence: TGCAGTGCTAGTAAGGGAATAGCCTCCGACAATGAGCAGTTCTTC. The rearrangement uses TRBV20-1 and TRBJ2-1; D ambiguous. The CDR3 sequence is 15 residues long. Germline V CDR1 and CDR2: DFQATT, SNEGSKA (reference sequence).

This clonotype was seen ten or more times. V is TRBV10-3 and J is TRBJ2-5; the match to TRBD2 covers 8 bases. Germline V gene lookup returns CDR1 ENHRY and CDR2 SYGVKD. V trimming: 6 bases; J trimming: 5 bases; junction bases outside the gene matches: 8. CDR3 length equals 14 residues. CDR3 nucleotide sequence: TGTGCCATCAGACCGGGACTAGACCTGGAGACCCAGTACTTC. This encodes CAIRPGLDLETQYF.

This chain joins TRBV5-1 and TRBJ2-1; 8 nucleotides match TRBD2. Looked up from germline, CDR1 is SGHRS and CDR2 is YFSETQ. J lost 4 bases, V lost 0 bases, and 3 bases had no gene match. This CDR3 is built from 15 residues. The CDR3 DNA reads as TGCGCCAGCAGCTTGGCAGCGGGGGAATACAATGAGCAGTTCTTC. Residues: CASSLAAGEYNEQFF.

CDR3 coding DNA: TGCAGTGGCAACGCCGACGGGTCCTACGAGCAGTACTTC. Its translation: CSGNADGSYEQYF. This chain joins TRBV20-1 and TRBJ2-7; no clear D. V was trimmed by 7 bases and J by 1 base, leaving 14 bases between them. Germline loops: CDR1 DFQATT, CDR2 SNEGSKA (reference sequence). The CDR3 totals 13 residues.